This is a list of T cell receptor beta chains from one sample in a study of graft-versus-host responses after intestinal transplantation. Antigen specificity for these receptors is unknown. Clones were read by immunoSEQ multiplex PCR, and TCRdb kept only the in-frame ones, dropping some. Of some 35,000 clones listed, approximately 94% are singletons. This specimen was unstimulated CD4+ T cells sorted from spleen or lymph node cells, taken before transplant. Receptors originate from a human donor who was the organ donor for an intestinal transplant. The CDR3 runs from the conserved cysteine through the conserved F or W. The order of the fields is D gene, J gene, V gene, clone size, CDR3 DNA, CDR3 protein. The D gene is left open where the match is weak. Rows may omit the clone size; those that give it use once, few, many or a size class.

TRBD2 TRBJ2-7 TRBV4-2 NA TGTGCCAGCAGCCAAGTGAACGGGGGGGCCTACGAGCAGTACTTC CASSQVNGGAYEQYF
TRBD1 TRBJ1-2 TRBV18 NA TGTGCCAGCTCCACAGGGGGCGGCTACACCTTC CASSTGGGYTF
TRBD1 TRBJ2-7 TRBV6-5 NA TGTGCCAGCAGTTACCCGACAGGGGGCTCCTACGAGCAGTACTTC CASSYPTGGSYEQYF
NA TRBJ1-4 TRBV10-3 NA TGTGCCATCAGTGAGTCGCGTGATAAGGCAACTAATGAAAAACTGTTTTTT CAISESRDKATNEKLFF
NA TRBJ2-6 TRBV30 NA TGTGCCTGGAGTGTAAGCAGGCGGTATCTCTCTGGGGCCAACGTCCTGACTTTC CAWSVSRRYLSGANVLTF
NA TRBJ1-6 TRBV19 NA TGTGCCAGTAGTATTTCCACAGGCTATAATTCACCCCTCCACTTT CASSISTGYNSPLHF
NA TRBJ1-6 TRBV6-4 NA TGTGCCAGCAGTGACACATCGGTATCACCCCTCCACTTT CASSDTSVSPLHF
TRBD1 TRBJ1-4 TRBV28 NA TGTGCCAGCAGGACAGGGGGCTATGAAAAACTGTTTTTT CASRTGGYEKLFF
NA TRBJ1-3 TRBV19 few TGTGCCAGTAGTGCACAGGCTGGAAACACCATATATTTT CASSAQAGNTIYF
TRBD2 TRBJ2-3 TRBV9 NA TGTGCCAGCAGCGTCACCCTCCTAGCGGGGGGCACAGATACGCAGTATTTT CASSVTLLAGGTDTQYF
NA TRBJ1-2 TRBV27 NA TGTGCCAGCAGTGCCACAGGGTTTGGCTACACCTTC CASSATGFGYTF
NA TRBJ2-7 TRBV11-3 NA TGTGCCAGCAGCTTAGTGGTAGCTGCCTACGAGCAGTACTTC CASSLVVAAYEQYF
NA TRBJ1-2 TRBV5-6 NA TGTGCCAGCAGCTTGGGGCCCGTGGTTAGCTATGGCTACACCTTC CASSLGPVVSYGYTF
NA TRBJ2-6 TRBV27 NA TGTGCCAGCAGTTGGACGGCGGTCTCTGGGGCCAACGTCCTGACTTTC CASSWTAVSGANVLTF
NA TRBJ1-2 TRBV28 NA TGTGCCAGCAAATGGGACGGCCTCCTCTATGGCTACACCTTC CASKWDGLLYGYTF
TRBD1 TRBJ1-1 TRBV28 NA TGTGCCAGCTCCGGGACAGGGGTCTGGACTGAAGCTTTCTTT CASSGTGVWTEAFF
NA TRBJ2-7 TRBV7-2 NA TGTGCCAGCAGCTTAGAGGCAGACTCCTACGAGCAGTACTTC CASSLEADSYEQYF
NA TRBJ1-6 TRBV5-4 NA TGTGCCAGCAGCTTGGCCGTAGGGGGAGGAGGACGGTCACCCCTCCACTTT CASSLAVGGGGRSPLHF
TRBD1 TRBJ1-2 TRBV9 NA TGTGCCAGCAGCGTGGCAGGGGGTATAGTGGGCTACACCTTC CASSVAGGIVGYTF
NA TRBJ2-7 TRBV5-1 NA TGCGCCAGCAGCTTGGCTGCCCTGGACTCCTACGAGCAGTACTTC CASSLAALDSYEQYF
NA TRBJ1-1 TRBV5-1 NA TGCGCCAGCAGCTCCACGTTAAGGGGGGGGATGAACACTGAAGCTTTCTTT CASSSTLRGGMNTEAFF
TRBD2 TRBJ2-5 TRBV27 NA TGTGCCAGCAGTGGGACTAGCGGGGGGGCAGAGACCCAGTACTTC CASSGTSGGAETQYF
NA TRBJ1-2 TRBV6-5 NA TGTGCCAGCAGCCGGGGCGGGTGGAACTATGGCTACACCTTC CASSRGGWNYGYTF
TRBD1 TRBJ1-6 TRBV28 NA TGTGCCAGCAGCAAGGGACAGGGCCCTAGCTCCTATAATTCACCCCTCCACTTT CASSKGQGPSSYNSPLHF
NA TRBJ1-6 TRBV28 NA TGTGCCAGCAGGGACTCCCAGGGAAATAATTCACCCCTCCACTTT CASRDSQGNNSPLHF
NA TRBJ1-6 TRBV7-2 NA TGTGCCAGCAGTTGGTCAGGAGGGGTAAGAGGCTCCTATAATTCACCCCTCCACTTT CASSWSGGVRGSYNSPLHF
TRBD1 TRBJ1-2 TRBV28 NA TGTGCCAGCAGTCCCTTAGGGACAGGGACCTATGGCTACACCTTC CASSPLGTGTYGYTF
NA TRBJ1-1 TRBV7-9 NA TGTGCCAGCAGCTTCAGTCAGACCCCGAACACTGAAGCTTTCTTT CASSFSQTPNTEAFF
NA TRBJ2-6 TRBV5-1 NA TGCGCCAGCAGCCCCCGCGCAGGCTCTGGGGCCAACGTCCTGACTTTC CASSPRAGSGANVLTF
NA TRBJ2-3 TRBV2 NA TGTGCCTGGAGGGGGGGGAGCACAGATACGCAGTATTTT CAWRGGSTDTQYF
NA TRBJ2-2 TRBV2 NA TGTGCCAGCAGTCCGGGGACCGGGGAGCTGTTTTTT CASSPGTGELFF
TRBD2 TRBJ2-7 TRBV6-5 NA TGTGCCAGCAGTTCCGGGGGGTACGAGCAGTACTTC CASSSGGYEQYF
NA TRBJ2-7 TRBV7-8 NA TGTGCCAGCAGCTTAGGTACAGGCTCCTACGAGCAGTACTTC CASSLGTGSYEQYF
TRBD2 TRBJ2-1 TRBV29-1 NA TGCAGCGCCGTGAGAGGGACTAGCCCAACAAATGAGCAGTTCTTC CSAVRGTSPTNEQFF
TRBD2 TRBJ2-3 TRBV27 NA TGTGCCAGCAGTTTCCTAGCGGGGGAGTCGCAGTATTTT CASSFLAGESQYF
TRBD1 TRBJ2-5 TRBV6-5 NA TGTGCCAGCAGAACCGGGACAGGGGACTCCCAGTACTTC CASRTGTGDSQYF
NA TRBJ1-2 TRBV30 NA TGTGCCTGGAGTATGGGGGGGAACTATGGCTACACCTTC CAWSMGGNYGYTF
NA TRBJ2-6 TRBV5-6 NA TGTGCCAGCAGCTTGGTAGGGGCTGGGGCCAACGTCCTGACTTTC CASSLVGAGANVLTF
TRBD2 TRBJ2-7 TRBV7-2 NA TGTGCCAGCAGCAGACTAGCGGGGGCACAGTACTTC CASSRLAGAQYF
NA TRBJ1-2 TRBV21-1 few TGTGCCAGCCGCGTACAGGGGGACTACACCTTC CASRVQGDYTF
NA TRBJ2-3 TRBV11-3 NA TGTGCCAGCAGCTCCTATTGGGGGAGCGACACAGATACGCAGTATTTT CASSSYWGSDTDTQYF
NA TRBJ2-3 TRBV7-9 NA TGTGCCAGCAGCTTATCCCTGGGGGGCGGGACAGATACGCAGTATTTT CASSLSLGGGTDTQYF
NA TRBJ1-1 TRBV6-5 NA TGTGCCAGTCGTGTAGTACTGGACACTGAAGCTTTCTTT CASRVVLDTEAFF
NA TRBJ1-1 TRBV27 NA TGTGCCAGCAGTTTGGGACGGAACACTGAAGCTTTCTTT CASSLGRNTEAFF
NA TRBJ2-5 TRBV5-1 NA TGCGCCAGCAGCGGGGGGCCGGGAAGCGGGGAGACCCAGTACTTC CASSGGPGSGETQYF
TRBD2 TRBJ2-3 TRBV5-4 NA TGTGCCAGCAGCTTGGCCCCGACTAGCGGGGGGCCGCAGTATTTT CASSLAPTSGGPQYF